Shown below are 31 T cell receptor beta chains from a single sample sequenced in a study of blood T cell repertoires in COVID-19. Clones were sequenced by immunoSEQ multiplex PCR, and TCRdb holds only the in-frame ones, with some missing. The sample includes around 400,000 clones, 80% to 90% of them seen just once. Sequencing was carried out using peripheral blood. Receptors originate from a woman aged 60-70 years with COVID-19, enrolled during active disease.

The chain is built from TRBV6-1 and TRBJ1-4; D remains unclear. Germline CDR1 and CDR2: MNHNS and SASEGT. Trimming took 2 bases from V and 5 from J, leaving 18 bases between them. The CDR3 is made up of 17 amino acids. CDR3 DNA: TGTGCCAGCAGTGAAAATTTAGAGTTAGCATGGAATGAAAAACTGTTTTTT. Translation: CASSENLELAWNEKLFF.

In DNA, the CDR3 is TGTGCCAGCACCCTAGGACAGGGACTAAGCTATGGCTACACCTTC. Its translation: CASTLGQGLSYGYTF. V is TRBV5-5 and J is TRBJ1-2, with 8 bases identical to TRBD1. The CDR3 consists of 15 residues. After removal of 6 bases from V and 4 bases from J, the junction contained 11 bases not matched to a gene. CDR1 and CDR2 from the germline V gene are SGHKS and YYEKEE (reference sequence).

The CDR3 loop reads CASSLGQGLGYGYTF. The CDR3 nucleotides are TGTGCCAGCAGCTTGGGACAGGGGTTGGGCTATGGCTACACCTTC. V usage is TRBV7-6 and J usage is TRBJ1-2; 10 bases map to TRBD1. The CDR3 sequence is 15 residues long. CDR1 SGHVS and CDR2 FNYEAQ come from the germline V gene. V was pared by 3 bases and J by 4 bases, with 5 bases of the junction left unmatched.

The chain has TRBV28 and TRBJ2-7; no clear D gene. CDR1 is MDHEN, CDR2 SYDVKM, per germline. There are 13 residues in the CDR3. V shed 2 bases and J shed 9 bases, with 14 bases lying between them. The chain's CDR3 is CASSLQVFGGQYF. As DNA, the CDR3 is TGTGCCAGCAGTTTACAGGTTTTTGGTGGGCAGTACTTC.

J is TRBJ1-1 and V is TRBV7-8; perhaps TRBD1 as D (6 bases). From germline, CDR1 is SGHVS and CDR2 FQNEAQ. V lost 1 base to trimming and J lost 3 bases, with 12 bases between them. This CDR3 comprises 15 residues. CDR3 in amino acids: CASSLGPGGHTEAFF. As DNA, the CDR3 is TGTGCCAGCAGCTTAGGACCGGGGGGGCACACTGAAGCTTTCTTT.

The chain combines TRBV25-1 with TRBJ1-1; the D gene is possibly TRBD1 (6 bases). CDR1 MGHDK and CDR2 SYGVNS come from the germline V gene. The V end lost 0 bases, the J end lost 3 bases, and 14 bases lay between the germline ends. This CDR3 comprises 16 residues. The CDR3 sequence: CASSEYGGGGYTEAFF. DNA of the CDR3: TGTGCCAGCAGTGAATATGGGGGGGGCGGTTACACTGAAGCTTTCTTT.

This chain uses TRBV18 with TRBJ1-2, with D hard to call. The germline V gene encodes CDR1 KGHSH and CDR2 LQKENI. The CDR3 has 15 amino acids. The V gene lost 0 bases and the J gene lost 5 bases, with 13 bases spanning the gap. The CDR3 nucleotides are TGTGCCAGCTCACCACCCGGTACCGGGAGATATGGCTACACCTTC. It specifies CASSPPGTGRYGYTF.

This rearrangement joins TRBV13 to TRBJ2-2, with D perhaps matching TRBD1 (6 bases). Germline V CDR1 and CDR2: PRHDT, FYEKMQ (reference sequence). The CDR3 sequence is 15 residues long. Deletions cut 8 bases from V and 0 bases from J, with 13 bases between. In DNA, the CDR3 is TGTGCCAGCTCGAACAGGGATACGAACACCGGGGAGCTGTTTTTT. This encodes CASSNRDTNTGELFF.

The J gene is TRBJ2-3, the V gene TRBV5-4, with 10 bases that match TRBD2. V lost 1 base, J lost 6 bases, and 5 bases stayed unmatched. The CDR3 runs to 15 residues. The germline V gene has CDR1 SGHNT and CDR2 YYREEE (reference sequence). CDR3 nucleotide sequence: TGTGCCAGCAGCTTGAGCGGGGGGGCCTCGGATACGCAGTATTTT. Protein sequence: CASSLSGGASDTQYF.

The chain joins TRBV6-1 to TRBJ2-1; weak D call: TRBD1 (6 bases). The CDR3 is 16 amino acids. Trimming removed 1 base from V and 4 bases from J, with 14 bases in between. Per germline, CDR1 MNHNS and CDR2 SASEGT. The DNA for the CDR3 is TGTGCCAGCAGTGAAGAGGGGACACCGGTTTACAATGAGCAGTTCTTC. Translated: CASSEEGTPVYNEQFF.

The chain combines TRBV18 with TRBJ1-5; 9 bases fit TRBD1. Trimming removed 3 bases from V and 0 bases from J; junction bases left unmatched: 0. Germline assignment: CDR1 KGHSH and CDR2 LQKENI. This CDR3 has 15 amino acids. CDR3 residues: CASSPGQGSNQPQHF. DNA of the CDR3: TGTGCCAGCTCACCGGGACAGGGTAGCAATCAGCCCCAGCATTTT.

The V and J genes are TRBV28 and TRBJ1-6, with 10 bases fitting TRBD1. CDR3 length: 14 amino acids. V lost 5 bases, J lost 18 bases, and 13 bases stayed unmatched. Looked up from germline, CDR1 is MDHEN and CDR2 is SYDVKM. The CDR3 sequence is CASSKTRQGAVSHF. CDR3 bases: TGTGCCAGCAGTAAAACACGACAGGGGGCGGTTTCCCACTTT.

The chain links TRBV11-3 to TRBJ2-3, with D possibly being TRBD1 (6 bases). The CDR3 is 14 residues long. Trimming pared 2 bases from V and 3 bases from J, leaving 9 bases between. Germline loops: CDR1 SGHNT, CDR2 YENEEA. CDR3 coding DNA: TGTGCCAGCAGCTTAATACAGGGAACAGATACGCAGTATTTT. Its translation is CASSLIQGTDTQYF.

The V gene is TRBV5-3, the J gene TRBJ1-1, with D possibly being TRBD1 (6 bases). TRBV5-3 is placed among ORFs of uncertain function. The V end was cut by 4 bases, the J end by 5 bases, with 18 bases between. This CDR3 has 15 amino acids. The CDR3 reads CARSGAGAADTEAFF. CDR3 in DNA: TGTGCCAGAAGCGGTGCGGGGGCCGCGGATACTGAAGCTTTCTTT.

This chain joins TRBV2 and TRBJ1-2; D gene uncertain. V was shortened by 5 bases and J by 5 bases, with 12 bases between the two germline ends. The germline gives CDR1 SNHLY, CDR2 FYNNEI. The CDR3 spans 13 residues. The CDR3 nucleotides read TGTGCCAGCAGTAGTCCAGGCGGGTATGGCTACACCTTC. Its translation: CASSSPGGYGYTF.

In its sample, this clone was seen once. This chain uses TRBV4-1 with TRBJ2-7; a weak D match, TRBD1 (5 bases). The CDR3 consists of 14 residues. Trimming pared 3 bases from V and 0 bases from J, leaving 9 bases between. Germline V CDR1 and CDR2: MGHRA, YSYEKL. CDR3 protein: CASSQLDTSYEQYF. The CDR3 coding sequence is TGCGCCAGCAGCCAGCTGGACACCTCCTACGAGCAGTACTTC.

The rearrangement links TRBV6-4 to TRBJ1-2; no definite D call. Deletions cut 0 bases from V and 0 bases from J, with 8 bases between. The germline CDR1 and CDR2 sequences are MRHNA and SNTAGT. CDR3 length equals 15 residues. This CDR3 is CASSDSGSANYGYTF. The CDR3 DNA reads TGTGCCAGCAGTGACTCCGGGAGCGCTAACTATGGCTACACCTTC.

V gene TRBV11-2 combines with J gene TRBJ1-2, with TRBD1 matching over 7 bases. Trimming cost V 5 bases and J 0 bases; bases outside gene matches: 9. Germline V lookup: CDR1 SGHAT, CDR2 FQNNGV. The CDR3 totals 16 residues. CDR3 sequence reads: CASSLGTANPNYGYTF. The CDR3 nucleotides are TGTGCCAGCAGCCTAGGGACAGCGAACCCTAACTATGGCTACACCTTC.

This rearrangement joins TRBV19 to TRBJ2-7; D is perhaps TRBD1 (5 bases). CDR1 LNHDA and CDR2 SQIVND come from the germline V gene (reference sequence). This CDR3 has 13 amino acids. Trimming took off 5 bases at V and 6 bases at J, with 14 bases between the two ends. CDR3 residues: CASSPRQLREQYF. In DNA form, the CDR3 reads TGTGCCAGTAGTCCCCGACAGCTACGCGAGCAGTACTTC.

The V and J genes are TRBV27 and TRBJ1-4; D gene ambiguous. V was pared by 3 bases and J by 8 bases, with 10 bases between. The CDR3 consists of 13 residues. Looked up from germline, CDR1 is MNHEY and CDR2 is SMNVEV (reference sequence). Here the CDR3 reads CASSFMGREKLFF. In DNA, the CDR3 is TGTGCCAGCAGTTTTATGGGGAGAGAAAAACTGTTTTTT.

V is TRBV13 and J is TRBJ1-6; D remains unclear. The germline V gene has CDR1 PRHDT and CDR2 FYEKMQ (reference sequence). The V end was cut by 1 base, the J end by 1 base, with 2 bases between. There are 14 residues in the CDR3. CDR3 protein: CASSLVSYNSPLHF. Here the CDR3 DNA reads TGTGCCAGCAGCTTAGTATCCTATAATTCACCCCTCCACTTT.

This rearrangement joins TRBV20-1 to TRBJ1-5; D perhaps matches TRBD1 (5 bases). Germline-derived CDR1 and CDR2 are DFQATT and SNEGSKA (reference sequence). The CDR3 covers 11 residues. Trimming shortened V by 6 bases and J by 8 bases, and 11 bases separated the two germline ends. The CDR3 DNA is TGCAGTGCCCCCGACAGCGAGCCCCAGCATTTT. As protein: CSAPDSEPQHF.

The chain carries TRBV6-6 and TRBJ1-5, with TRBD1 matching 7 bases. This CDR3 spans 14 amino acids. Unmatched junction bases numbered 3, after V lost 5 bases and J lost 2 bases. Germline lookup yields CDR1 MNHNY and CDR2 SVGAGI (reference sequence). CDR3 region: CASSAGGGNQPQHF. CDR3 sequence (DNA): TGTGCCAGCAGTGCAGGGGGAGGCAATCAGCCCCAGCATTTT.

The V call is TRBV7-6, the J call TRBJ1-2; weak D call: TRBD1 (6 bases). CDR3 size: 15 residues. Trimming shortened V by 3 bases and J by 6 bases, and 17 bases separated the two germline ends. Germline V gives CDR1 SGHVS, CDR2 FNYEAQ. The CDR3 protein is CASSFPGGGADGYTF. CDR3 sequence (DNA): TGTGCCAGCAGCTTCCCTGGCGGGGGCGCAGATGGCTACACCTTC.

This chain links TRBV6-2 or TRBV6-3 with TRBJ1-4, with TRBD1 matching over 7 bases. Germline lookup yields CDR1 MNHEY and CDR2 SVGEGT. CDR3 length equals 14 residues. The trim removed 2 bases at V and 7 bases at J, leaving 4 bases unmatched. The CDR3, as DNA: TGTGCCAGCAGTTACCACGACAGGGTTGAAAAACTGTTTTTT. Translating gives CASSYHDRVEKLFF.

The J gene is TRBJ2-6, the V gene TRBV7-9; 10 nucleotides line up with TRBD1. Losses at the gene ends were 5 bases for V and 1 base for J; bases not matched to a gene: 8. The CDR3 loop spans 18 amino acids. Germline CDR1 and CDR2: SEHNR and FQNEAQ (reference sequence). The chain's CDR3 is CASSLRQGAQSGANVLTF. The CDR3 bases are TGTGCCAGCAGCCTCCGACAGGGGGCACAGTCTGGGGCCAACGTCCTGACTTTC.

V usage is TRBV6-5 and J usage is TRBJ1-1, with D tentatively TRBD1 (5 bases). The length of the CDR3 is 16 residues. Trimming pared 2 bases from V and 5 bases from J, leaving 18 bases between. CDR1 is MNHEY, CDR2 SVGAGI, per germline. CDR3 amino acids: CASSYGRATSGTEAFF. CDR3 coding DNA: TGTGCCAGCAGTTACGGCAGGGCCACGAGCGGGACTGAAGCTTTCTTT.

CDR3 sequence: CASSIYRTKLFF. The CDR3 bases are TGTGCCAGTAGTATATATAGGACTAAACTGTTTTTT. The V and J genes are TRBV19 and TRBJ1-4, with D unclear. Trimming left V 2 bases short and J 11 bases short, with 9 bases between. The germline CDR1 and CDR2 sequences are LNHDA and SQIVND (reference sequence). The CDR3 contains 12 residues.

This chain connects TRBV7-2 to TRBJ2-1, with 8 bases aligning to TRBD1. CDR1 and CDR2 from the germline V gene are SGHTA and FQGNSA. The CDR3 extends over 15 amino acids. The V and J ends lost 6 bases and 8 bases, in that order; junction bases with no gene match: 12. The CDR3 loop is CASRKRTGIMDEQFF. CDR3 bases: TGTGCCAGCAGAAAAAGGACAGGGATAATGGATGAGCAGTTCTTC.

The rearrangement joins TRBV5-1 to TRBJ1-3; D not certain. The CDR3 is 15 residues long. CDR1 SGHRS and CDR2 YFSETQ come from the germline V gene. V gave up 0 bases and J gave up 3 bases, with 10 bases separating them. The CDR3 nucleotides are TGCGCCAGCAGCTTGGGGGCCAACCTTGGAAACACCATATATTTT. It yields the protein CASSLGANLGNTIYF.

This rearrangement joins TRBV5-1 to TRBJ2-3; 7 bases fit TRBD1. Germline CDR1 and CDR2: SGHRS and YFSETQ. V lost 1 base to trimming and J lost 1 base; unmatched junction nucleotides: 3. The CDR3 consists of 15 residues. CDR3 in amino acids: CASSLQGVGTDTQYF. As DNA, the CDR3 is TGCGCCAGCAGCTTGCAGGGGGTGGGCACAGATACGCAGTATTTT.